Reported below is one T cell receptor beta chain. The antigen remains unidentified. This sample is drawn from a study of T cell responses to AZD1222 COVID-19 vaccine. TCRdb's table, derived via immunoSEQ multiplex PCR, lists solely in-frame clones and lacks some. The sample lists about 57,000 clones; around 87% were seen once. Whole-study results and caveats: Spike as a whole was targeted by vaccine-associated CD4 TCRs, dominant at 160-218 and 743-854.

CDR3 length: 14 residues. V lost 5 bases and J lost 4, with 14 bases in between. Germline CDR1 SGHTA, CDR2 FQGNSA. V usage is TRBV7-2 and J usage is TRBJ1-2; tentatively, D is TRBD1 (5 bases). This TCR came from an adult in good health. The sequencing here drew on peripheral blood, taken on day 0 of AZD1222 vaccination. CDR3 in amino acids: CASSLEGRGYGYTF. CDR3 sequence (DNA): TGTGCCAGCAGCCTAGAGGGGCGCGGCTATGGCTACACCTTC.